The 17 T cell receptor beta chains listed next were all sequenced from one sample in a study of cytomegalovirus exposure and HLA in healthy donors. Primers: 60 Vbeta forward and 13 Jbeta reverse. Using immunoSEQ multiplex PCR, the repertoire was profiled, and TCRdb retains in-frame clones only, with some absent. The sample gives approximately 110,000 clones, more than 60% of which show up once; roughly 13% is in the top ten. Sequences were obtained from PBMCs. These receptors all stem from a woman aged 55 to 70 in good health and CMV-seropositive.

V and J are TRBV5-1 and TRBJ2-7; TRBD2 is a possible D gene (5 bases). Trimming pared 0 bases from V and 0 bases from J, leaving 10 bases between. This CDR3 has 15 residues. Germline V lookup: CDR1 SGHRS, CDR2 YFSETQ. The CDR3 here is CASSLAPDSSYEQYF. The CDR3 bases are TGCGCCAGCAGCTTGGCTCCGGACTCCTCCTACGAGCAGTACTTC.

CDR3 protein: CASSRETGWGYQETQYF. The CDR3 DNA is TGTGCCAGCAGCCGAGAGACAGGGTGGGGGTACCAAGAGACCCAGTACTTC. The V call is TRBV14, the J call TRBJ2-5; 7 nucleotides match TRBD1. The CDR3 is 17 amino acids. The V and J ends lost 4 bases and 0 bases, in that order; junction bases with no gene match: 11. Per germline, CDR1 SGHDN and CDR2 FVKESK.

The rearrangement joins TRBV6-5 to TRBJ1-1; TRBD1 aligns across 9 bases. V dropped 5 bases and J dropped 12; count of bases not matched to a gene: 10. The V gene's germline CDR1 is MNHEY and CDR2 SVGAGI. This CDR3 is 13 amino acids long. The CDR3 DNA reads TGTGCCAGCAGTAACACCGGGACAGGGACAACTTTCTTT. It translates to CASSNTGTGTTFF.

The chain recombines TRBV6-5 with TRBJ1-2; the D is unclear. Trimming removed 6 bases from V and 6 bases from J, with 11 bases in between. Germline V CDR1 and CDR2: MNHEY, SVGAGI. This CDR3 contains 12 residues. CDR3 region: CASSPRGDGYTF. CDR3 bases: TGTGCCAGCAGCCCCAGAGGAGATGGCTACACCTTC.

V usage is TRBV5-1 and J usage is TRBJ2-4, with 10 bases that match TRBD2. After removal of 1 base from V and 5 bases from J, the junction contained 3 bases not matched to a gene. The CDR3 length is 15 residues. Per germline, CDR1 SGHRS and CDR2 YFSETQ. The CDR3 sequence: CASSLRAGGENIQYF. As DNA, the CDR3 is TGCGCCAGCAGCTTGCGAGCGGGAGGGGAAAACATTCAGTACTTC. The full variable domain, its missing parts supplied by reference TRBV5-1 and TRBJ2-4, is KAGVTQTPRYLIKTRGQQVTLSCSPISGHRSVSWYQQTPGQGLQFLFEYFSETQRNKGNFPGRFSGRQFSNSRSEMNVSTLELGDSALYLCASSLRAGGENIQYFGAGTRLSVL.

The chain uses TRBV7-6 and TRBJ1-4, with 8 bases that match TRBD1. The V gene's germline CDR1 is SGHVS and CDR2 FNYEAQ. This CDR3 has 17 amino acids. After removal of 1 base from V and 5 bases from J, the junction contained 9 bases not matched to a gene. The CDR3 DNA reads as TGTGCCAGCAGCTTAGTCCCCCAGGACAGGGAGAATGAAAAACTGTTTTTT. Its translation is CASSLVPQDRENEKLFF.

This clone appeared once. A read error may produce the germline difference seen at one junction end. The V gene is TRBV7-7, the J gene TRBJ1-2; a possible D gene is TRBD1 (5 bases). CDR1 and CDR2 from the germline V gene are SSHAT and FNYEAQ (reference sequence). This CDR3 has 15 amino acids. The CDR3 is CASSLDRFSNYGYTF. The CDR3 DNA reads as TGTGCTAGCAGCTTAGACAGATTTTCTAACTATGGCTACACCTTC.

The chain employs TRBV4-2 and TRBJ2-2, with a possible D match to TRBD2 (6 bases). V lost 3 bases and J lost 4, with 12 bases in between. Per the germline V gene, CDR1 is LGHNA and CDR2 is YNFKEQ. CDR3 length equals 15 residues. CDR3 nucleotides: TGTGCCAGCAGCCAGAGTCAGGGAGGCACCGGGGAGCTGTTTTTT. It specifies CASSQSQGGTGELFF.

This clone appeared a single time. The chain has TRBV7-9 and TRBJ2-1; the match to TRBD2 covers 11 bases. Germline CDR1 and CDR2: SEHNR and FQNEAQ (reference sequence). The CDR3 runs 15 residues. The V segment lost 3 bases and the J segment 9 bases; nucleotides outside the gene matches: 7. DNA of the CDR3: TGTGCCAGCAGCTTCCTAGCGGGAGGCGGGTCTGAGCAGTTCTTC. Translated, it gives CASSFLAGGGSEQFF.

The chain carries TRBV7-6 and TRBJ2-1; perhaps TRBD2 as D (6 bases). Germline CDR1 reads SGHVS; CDR2 reads FNYEAQ. This CDR3 has 17 amino acids. V lost 5 bases to trimming and J lost 3 bases, with 20 bases between them. CDR3 protein: CASSPRPGTSVYNEQFF. The CDR3 DNA follows: TGTGCCAGCAGCCCAAGACCCGGGACTTCTGTCTACAATGAGCAGTTCTTC.

There are a few counts of this clone. The rearrangement links TRBV4-2 to TRBJ2-6; D is ambiguous. Germline CDR1 and CDR2: LGHNA and YNFKEQ. CDR3 size: 16 residues. V shed 0 bases and J shed 1 base, with 7 bases lying between them. The CDR3 nucleotides are TGTGCCAGCAGCCAAGATGACATATCTGGGGCCAACGTCCTGACTTTC. Protein: CASSQDDISGANVLTF.

The gene calls are TRBV19 and TRBJ2-7; D uncertain. The germline gives CDR1 LNHDA, CDR2 SQIVND (reference sequence). V was pared by 11 bases and J by 4 bases, with 15 bases between. This CDR3 is 12 amino acids long. The chain's CDR3 is CAHSDPGYEQYF. CDR3 DNA: TGTGCCCATTCCGACCCGGGTTACGAGCAGTACTTC. The entire variable domain, with the rest obtained from reference TRBV19 and TRBJ2-7, is as follows: DGGITQSPKYLFRKEGQNVTLSCEQNLNHDAMYWYRQDPGQGLRLIYYSQIVNDFQKGDIAEGYSVSREKKESFPLTVTSAQKNPTAFYLCAHSDPGYEQYFGPGTRLTVT.

The chain combines TRBV12-5 with TRBJ2-1, with 14 bases fitting TRBD2. V was clipped by 4 bases and J by 6 bases; unmatched bases: 11. CDR3 length: 18 amino acids. Germline V lookup: CDR1 LGHNT, CDR2 FRNRAP. CDR3 residues: CASGSEKGLAGVVNEQFF. The CDR3 DNA sequence: TGTGCTAGTGGTTCTGAGAAGGGACTAGCGGGGGTTGTCAATGAGCAGTTCTTC.

The chain uses TRBV10-2 and TRBJ2-2; 8 positions match TRBD1. The V gene end was trimmed by 7 bases and the J gene end by 7 bases; junction bases not matched to a gene: 5. This CDR3 has 13 residues. CDR1 is WSHSY, CDR2 SAAADI, per germline. The chain's CDR3 is CASTRTGRGELFF. CDR3 coding DNA: TGCGCCAGCACCAGGACAGGGCGCGGGGAGCTGTTTTTT.

The chain uses TRBV29-1 and TRBJ2-1; 12 positions agree with TRBD2. Germline assignment: CDR1 SQVTM and CDR2 ANQGSEA. This CDR3 comprises 17 residues. J gave up 7 bases and V 0 bases, and 10 bases lay outside the gene matches. This chain's CDR3 is CSVEERLAGAPGNEQFF. DNA for the CDR3: TGCAGCGTTGAAGAAAGACTAGCGGGAGCTCCGGGTAATGAGCAGTTCTTC.

This clone was seen a few times. The chain links TRBV30 to TRBJ2-7, with TRBD2 matching over 7 bases. The CDR3 runs to 16 residues. Germline trimming cut 1 base from V and 6 bases from J; bases unmatched to any gene: 15. CDR1 and CDR2 from the germline V gene are GTSNPN and SVGIG (reference sequence). CDR3 residues: CAWSGGMAGALIEQYF. The CDR3 DNA reads as TGTGCCTGGAGTGGGGGAATGGCGGGAGCCCTCATCGAGCAGTACTTC.

V gene TRBV7-2 combines with J gene TRBJ2-5; TRBD2 aligns across 11 bases. Germline V gene lookup returns CDR1 SGHTA and CDR2 FQGNSA. The CDR3 spans 15 residues. The trim removed 3 bases at V and 5 bases at J, leaving 5 bases unmatched. CDR3 sequence: CASSFPTSGVETQYF. The CDR3 DNA follows: TGTGCCAGCAGCTTCCCGACTAGCGGGGTCGAGACCCAGTACTTC. The whole variable domain, filled in from reference TRBV7-2 and TRBJ2-5, reads GAGVSQSPSNKVTEKGKDVELRCDPISGHTALYWYRQSLGQGLEFLIYFQGNSAPDKSGLPSDRFSAERTGGSVSTLTIQRTQQEDSAVYLCASSFPTSGVETQYFGPGTRLLVL.